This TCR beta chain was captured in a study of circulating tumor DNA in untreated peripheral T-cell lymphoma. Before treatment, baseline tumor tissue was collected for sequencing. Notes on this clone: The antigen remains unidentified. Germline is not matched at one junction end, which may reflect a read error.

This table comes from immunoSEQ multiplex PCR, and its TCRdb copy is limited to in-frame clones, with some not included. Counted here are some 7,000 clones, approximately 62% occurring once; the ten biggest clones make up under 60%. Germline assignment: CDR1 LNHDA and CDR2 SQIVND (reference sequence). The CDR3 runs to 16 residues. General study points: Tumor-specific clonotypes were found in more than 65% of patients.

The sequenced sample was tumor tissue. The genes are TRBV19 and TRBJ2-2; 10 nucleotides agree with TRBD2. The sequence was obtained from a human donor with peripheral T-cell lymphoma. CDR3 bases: TGTGCTAGTAGTATAGGGCGACTAGCGGGCACCGGGGAGCTGTTTTTT. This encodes CASSIGRLAGTGELFF. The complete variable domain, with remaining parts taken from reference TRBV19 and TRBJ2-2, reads DGGITQSPKYLFRKEGQNVTLSCEQNLNHDAMYWYRQDPGQGLRLIYYSQIVNDFQKGDIAEGYSVSREKKESFPLTVTSAQKNPTAFYLCASSIGRLAGTGELFFGEGSRLTVL.